This T cell receptor beta chain was documented in a study of regulatory T cells in long-lasting Graves disease. Findings and caveats of the study: Persistent cases of Graves' showed reduced TCR diversity relative to newly diagnosed patients. Persistent disease showed a preference for TRBV28, TRBJ1-2 and TRBJ2-5.

Time point reported: persistent/refractory GD, antithyroid drugs over 5 years with positive TRAb. Researchers made the TCR library from RNA that was extracted from PBMCs. Patients came through an endocrinology department, and that department was in Xi'an, China. According to the study, TCR beta libraries were built with iRepertoire HTBI primers and CDR3-region Arm-PCR. Using its own MiXCR run on the multiplex PCR reads, TCRdb lists one record per CDR3 protein. The sample lists about 400,000 distinct CDR3 sequences, less than 25% occurring once. The CDR3 totals 15 residues. Germline loops: CDR1 SGHDN, CDR2 FVKESK. V lost 4 bases, J lost 0 bases, and 13 bases lay in between. This clonotype was found a few times. Its specificity is not known.

V and J are TRBV14 and TRBJ2-7, with D possibly called TRBD1 or TRBD2 (5 bases each). The sequence was obtained from a female donor with Graves disease. Specimen: peripheral blood mononuclear cells (PBMCs), collected when the disease was refractory, from a patient treated with antithyroid drugs. CDR3 nucleotide sequence: TGTGCCAGCAGCCGGACAAGCGGAATCTCCTACGAGCAGTACTTC. It yields the protein CASSRTSGISYEQYF.